This T cell receptor beta chain is drawn from a study of CD8+ T cells in alopecia areata. cDNA serving as the sequencing template came from extracted, reverse transcribed RNA. The data were produced by immunoSEQ multiplex PCR, yet TCRdb's version contains in-frame clones alone and is incomplete. Altogether about 120,000 clones are present, approximately 53% being singletons, with the ten largest covering 0.46%. Trimming left V 6 bases short and J 12 bases short, with 21 bases between. Germline CDR1 reads KGHSH; CDR2 reads LQKENI. The CDR3 is 13 amino acids. Treatment indicated: oral pan-JAK inhibitor, 5-10 mg twice daily.

The TCR comes from a human donor with alopecia areata. The rearrangement joins TRBV18 to TRBJ2-7; maybe TRBD1 (5 bases). The source was CD4+ T cells sorted from blood, collected at week 4, from a patient treated with tofacitinib. For the CDR3, the DNA is TGTGCCAGCTCCCTGACACTCGACAGTGGTGGGTACTTC. This encodes CASSLTLDSGGYF.